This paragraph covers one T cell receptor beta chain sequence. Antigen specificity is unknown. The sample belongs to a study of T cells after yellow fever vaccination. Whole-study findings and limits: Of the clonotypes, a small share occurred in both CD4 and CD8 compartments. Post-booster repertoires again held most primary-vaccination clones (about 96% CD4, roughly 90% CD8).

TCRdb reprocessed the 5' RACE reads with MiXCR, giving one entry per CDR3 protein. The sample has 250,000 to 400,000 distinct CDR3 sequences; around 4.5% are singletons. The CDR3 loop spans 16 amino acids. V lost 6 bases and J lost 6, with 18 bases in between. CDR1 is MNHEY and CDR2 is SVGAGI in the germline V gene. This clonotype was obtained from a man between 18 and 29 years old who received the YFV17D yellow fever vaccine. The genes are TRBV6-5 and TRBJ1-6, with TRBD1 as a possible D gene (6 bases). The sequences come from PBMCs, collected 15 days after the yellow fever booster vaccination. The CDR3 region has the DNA TGTGCCAGCAGACGAGGACAGTTCGGCACTAATTCACCCCTCCACTTT. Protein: CASRRGQFGTNSPLHF.